This entry lists 3 T cell receptor beta chains sequenced from one sample in a study of radiotherapy plus CTLA-4 blockade in lung cancer. The method was immunoSEQ multiplex PCR; TCRdb's version includes in-frame clones alone and lacks a portion of them. The sample shows approximately 47,000 clones, roughly four fifths of them seen only once. Sample: peripheral blood, taken from a patient treated with radiotherapy plus ipilimumab. These receptors were taken from a human donor with non-small cell lung cancer who had stable disease on radiotherapy plus ipilimumab.

V and J are TRBV2 and TRBJ2-7; 7 nucleotides align to TRBD1. The germline V gene has CDR1 SNHLY and CDR2 FYNNEI. The CDR3 spans 15 residues. The J segment lost 3 bases and the V segment lost 4 bases, leaving 9 bases of the junction unmatched. The CDR3 DNA reads TGTGCCAGCAGTGGCCGGGACAGAAGAAACTACGAGCAGTACTTC. Its translation is CASSGRDRRNYEQYF.

The J gene is TRBJ2-5, the V gene TRBV4-3, with D tentatively TRBD1 (5 bases). The CDR3 runs 16 residues. V dropped 3 bases and J dropped 2 bases, with 16 bases sitting between them. Germline V gene sequence: CDR1 LGHNA, CDR2 YSLEER. In nucleotides, the CDR3 is TGCGCCAGCAGCCACCCGAGAAAAGGGGCACAAGAGACCCAGTACTTC. Translating it yields CASSHPRKGAQETQYF.

V and J are TRBV2 and TRBJ1-3; 7 bases align to TRBD1. V was pared by 10 bases and J by 0 bases, with 9 bases of the junction left unmatched. The CDR3 has 15 amino acids. The V gene's germline CDR1 is SNHLY and CDR2 FYNNEI. In DNA form, the CDR3 reads TGTGCCACGAAACCTGGGACAGCCTCTGGAAACACCATATATTTT. Its translation is CATKPGTASGNTIYF. Using reference TRBV2 and TRBJ1-3 for the parts outside the CDR3, the full variable domain is EPEVTQTPSHQVTQMGQEVILRCVPISNHLYFYWYRQILGQKVEFLVSFYNNEISEKSEIFDDQFSVERPDGSNFTLKIRSTKLEDSAMYFCATKPGTASGNTIYFGEGSWLTVV.